What follows are 16 T cell receptor beta chains derived from one specimen sequenced in a study of T cell responses to AZD1222 COVID-19 vaccine. Clones were sequenced by immunoSEQ multiplex PCR, and TCRdb holds only the in-frame ones, with some missing. Of 75,000 to 95,000 clones in the sample, roughly nine tenths are singletons; the top ten hold 5.3%. The sample here was peripheral blood, taken 28 days after the second AZD1222 dose. The receptor source for this set is an adult who received the AZD1222 COVID-19 vaccine.

The rearrangement uses TRBV11-1 and TRBJ1-1; perhaps TRBD1 as D (5 bases). The CDR3 totals 14 residues. Deletions cut 4 bases from V and 3 bases from J, with 12 bases between. Looked up from germline, CDR1 is SGHAT and CDR2 is FQDESV (reference sequence). The CDR3: CASSSTLGDTEAFF. The CDR3 DNA is TGTGCCAGCAGCTCGACCCTGGGGGACACTGAAGCTTTCTTT. Full variable domain (rest looked up from reference TRBV11-1 and TRBJ1-1): EAEVAQSPRYKITEKSQAVAFWCDPISGHATLYWYRQILGQGPELLVQFQDESVVDDSQLPKDRFSAERLKGVDSTLKIQPAELGDSAMYLCASSSTLGDTEAFFGQGTRLTVV.

The chain uses TRBV19 and TRBJ2-1; 8 bases agree with TRBD1. Unmatched junction bases numbered 16, after V lost 3 bases and J lost 3 bases. Germline V CDR1 and CDR2: LNHDA, SQIVND (reference sequence). The CDR3 covers 19 residues. The DNA for the CDR3 is TGTGCCAGTAGTATTGTCCTTGAGACAGGGGACCCCCTCTACAATGAGCAGTTCTTC. It is translated as CASSIVLETGDPLYNEQFF.

The J gene is TRBJ1-3, the V gene TRBV4-2; no definite D call. Germline-derived CDR1 and CDR2 are LGHNA and YNFKEQ. The ends were cut back, 1 base at V and 2 bases at J, with 9 bases in the middle. The length of the CDR3 is 15 residues. Here the CDR3 DNA reads TGTGCCAGCAGCCAAGCGGCAGAGACTGGAAACACCATATATTTT. Protein: CASSQAAETGNTIYF.

The CDR3 region has the DNA TGCGCCAGCAGCCAAGGGAGACAGGGGGCTACACGTTCACCCCTCCACTTT. This translates into CASSQGRQGATRSPLHF. The chain recombines TRBV4-1 with TRBJ1-6; 10 bases are a match to TRBD1. Germline-derived CDR1 and CDR2 are MGHRA and YSYEKL. This CDR3 is 17 amino acids long. The junction had 9 bases not matched to a gene; V was cut back by 1 base and J by 9 bases.

This clone was picked up one time. The chain links TRBV7-8 to TRBJ2-7; tentative D call: TRBD2 (5 bases). The ends were cut back, 4 bases at V and 2 bases at J, with 15 bases in the middle. The CDR3 runs to 15 residues. Germline CDR1 and CDR2: SGHVS and FQNEAQ. The chain's CDR3 is CASSSLRAGTYEQYV. DNA for the CDR3: TGTGCCAGCAGCTCCCTGAGGGCAGGTACCTACGAGCAGTACGTC.

This clone turned up a few times. The chain has TRBV5-1 and TRBJ1-2; D remains ambiguous. With 0 bases removed from V and 8 bases from J, the gap between germline ends came to 17 bases. The CDR3 totals 15 residues. The germline V gene has CDR1 SGHRS and CDR2 YFSETQ. The CDR3 DNA reads as TGCGCCAGCAGCTTGGCCGACGGGGATGGCCGGGGCTACACCTTC. Amino acid sequence: CASSLADGDGRGYTF.

The J gene is TRBJ2-3, the V gene TRBV2, with D perhaps matching TRBD2 (5 bases). The V gene's germline CDR1 is SNHLY and CDR2 FYNNEI. V shed 6 bases and J shed 4 bases, with 17 bases lying between them. The CDR3 totals 15 residues. The CDR3 sequence: CASRPSGERPDTQYF. DNA for the CDR3: TGTGCCAGCAGGCCCTCCGGGGAGAGGCCAGATACGCAGTATTTT.

J is TRBJ1-1 and V is TRBV5-4, with D unclear. This CDR3 spans 14 amino acids. V lost 0 bases and J lost 0, with 6 bases in between. Germline V gene data show CDR1 as SGHNT and CDR2 as YYREEE (reference sequence). The CDR3 spells CASSLVGMNTEAFF. The DNA of the CDR3 is TGTGCCAGCAGCTTGGTTGGTATGAACACTGAAGCTTTCTTT.

The V gene is TRBV7-2, the J gene TRBJ2-2; D assignment may be TRBD1 or TRBD2 (5 bases each). This CDR3 is built from 14 residues. Germline V gene data show CDR1 as SGHTA and CDR2 as FQGNSA. V was cut by 5 bases and J by 6 bases, with 13 bases left in between. CDR3 DNA: TGTGCCAGCAGCCCTTGGTTGGGGGCCGGGGAGCTGTTTTTT. Its translation is CASSPWLGAGELFF.

The J gene is TRBJ1-1, the V gene TRBV3-1 (or the pseudogene TRBV3-2); 11 bases fit TRBD1. This CDR3 is 16 amino acids long. Germline V gene lookup returns CDR1 LGHDT and CDR2 YNNKEL (reference sequence). V shed 4 bases, J shed 5 bases, and the junction held 9 bases outside the gene matches. CDR3 protein: CASSLRTGGEGTEAFF. The CDR3 region has the DNA TGTGCCAGCAGCCTAAGGACAGGGGGCGAAGGGACTGAAGCTTTCTTT.

The rearrangement links TRBV19 to TRBJ2-4; D uncertain. The CDR3 runs to 16 residues. Germline CDR1 and CDR2: LNHDA and SQIVND (reference sequence). V lost 5 bases, J lost 0 bases, and 14 bases lay in between. The CDR3 DNA follows: TGTGCCAGTAGTCCCGAGGTATTGCTAGCCAAAAACATTCAGTACTTC. It encodes CASSPEVLLAKNIQYF.

V usage is TRBV19 and J usage is TRBJ1-4; D is possibly TRBD1 (6 bases). The V end lost 3 bases, the J end lost 0 bases, and 8 bases lay between the germline ends. The CDR3 has 15 amino acids. Germline CDR1 and CDR2: LNHDA and SQIVND (reference sequence). The CDR3 reads CASSIWTATNEKLFF. As DNA, the CDR3 is TGTGCCAGTAGTATCTGGACAGCAACTAATGAAAAACTGTTTTTT.

V usage is TRBV25-1 and J usage is TRBJ1-2, with 9 bases that match TRBD1. The CDR3 is 16 amino acids. Germline V lookup: CDR1 MGHDK, CDR2 SYGVNS. Germline trimming cut 1 base from V and 2 bases from J; bases unmatched to any gene: 5. The CDR3 here is CASSESPGQGNYGYTF. The CDR3 DNA follows: TGTGCCAGCAGTGAATCTCCGGGACAGGGAAACTATGGCTACACCTTC.

The genes are TRBV19 and TRBJ2-7; tentative D call: TRBD1 (6 bases). CDR1 LNHDA and CDR2 SQIVND come from the germline V gene (reference sequence). The CDR3 consists of 14 residues. Trimming left V 1 base short and J 7 bases short, with 14 bases between. CDR3 region: CASSIGGQTGEQYF. The CDR3 DNA follows: TGTGCCAGTAGTATAGGTGGACAGACGGGAGAGCAGTACTTC.

The CDR3 region has the DNA TGTGCCAGCAGTGCCGTGACAGGGCGAGGGGTTGGCTACACCTTC. Protein sequence: CASSAVTGRGVGYTF. This rearrangement joins TRBV9 to TRBJ1-2, with 7 bases fitting TRBD1. This CDR3 region has 15 residues. The ends lost 5 bases at V and 7 bases at J; junction bases unmatched: 14. Per the germline V gene, CDR1 is SGDLS and CDR2 is YYNGEE.

The V gene is TRBV29-1, the J gene TRBJ2-7; D perhaps matches TRBD2 (5 bases). V lost 4 bases and J lost 5, with 12 bases in between. The germline CDR1 and CDR2 sequences are SQVTM and ANQGSEA. This CDR3 is built from 12 residues. The CDR3 region is CSVATNGDEQYV. The DNA of the CDR3 is TGCAGCGTTGCGACAAACGGGGACGAGCAGTACGTC.